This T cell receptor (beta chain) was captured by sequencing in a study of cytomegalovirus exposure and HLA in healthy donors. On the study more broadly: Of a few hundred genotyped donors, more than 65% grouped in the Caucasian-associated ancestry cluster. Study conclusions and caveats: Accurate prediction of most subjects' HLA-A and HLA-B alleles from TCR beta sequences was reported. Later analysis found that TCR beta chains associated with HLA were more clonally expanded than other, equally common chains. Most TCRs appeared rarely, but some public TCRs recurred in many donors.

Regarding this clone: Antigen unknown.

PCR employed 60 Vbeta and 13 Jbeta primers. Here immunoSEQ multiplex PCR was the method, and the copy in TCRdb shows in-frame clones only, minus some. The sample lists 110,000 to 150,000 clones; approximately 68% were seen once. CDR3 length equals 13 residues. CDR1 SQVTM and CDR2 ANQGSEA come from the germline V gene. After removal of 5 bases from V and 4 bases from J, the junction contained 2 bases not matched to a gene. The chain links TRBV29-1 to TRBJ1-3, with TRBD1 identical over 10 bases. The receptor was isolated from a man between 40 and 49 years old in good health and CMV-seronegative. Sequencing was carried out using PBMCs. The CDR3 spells CSVKGQGGNTIYF. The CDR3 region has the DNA TGCAGCGTTAAGGGACAGGGGGGAAACACCATATATTTT.